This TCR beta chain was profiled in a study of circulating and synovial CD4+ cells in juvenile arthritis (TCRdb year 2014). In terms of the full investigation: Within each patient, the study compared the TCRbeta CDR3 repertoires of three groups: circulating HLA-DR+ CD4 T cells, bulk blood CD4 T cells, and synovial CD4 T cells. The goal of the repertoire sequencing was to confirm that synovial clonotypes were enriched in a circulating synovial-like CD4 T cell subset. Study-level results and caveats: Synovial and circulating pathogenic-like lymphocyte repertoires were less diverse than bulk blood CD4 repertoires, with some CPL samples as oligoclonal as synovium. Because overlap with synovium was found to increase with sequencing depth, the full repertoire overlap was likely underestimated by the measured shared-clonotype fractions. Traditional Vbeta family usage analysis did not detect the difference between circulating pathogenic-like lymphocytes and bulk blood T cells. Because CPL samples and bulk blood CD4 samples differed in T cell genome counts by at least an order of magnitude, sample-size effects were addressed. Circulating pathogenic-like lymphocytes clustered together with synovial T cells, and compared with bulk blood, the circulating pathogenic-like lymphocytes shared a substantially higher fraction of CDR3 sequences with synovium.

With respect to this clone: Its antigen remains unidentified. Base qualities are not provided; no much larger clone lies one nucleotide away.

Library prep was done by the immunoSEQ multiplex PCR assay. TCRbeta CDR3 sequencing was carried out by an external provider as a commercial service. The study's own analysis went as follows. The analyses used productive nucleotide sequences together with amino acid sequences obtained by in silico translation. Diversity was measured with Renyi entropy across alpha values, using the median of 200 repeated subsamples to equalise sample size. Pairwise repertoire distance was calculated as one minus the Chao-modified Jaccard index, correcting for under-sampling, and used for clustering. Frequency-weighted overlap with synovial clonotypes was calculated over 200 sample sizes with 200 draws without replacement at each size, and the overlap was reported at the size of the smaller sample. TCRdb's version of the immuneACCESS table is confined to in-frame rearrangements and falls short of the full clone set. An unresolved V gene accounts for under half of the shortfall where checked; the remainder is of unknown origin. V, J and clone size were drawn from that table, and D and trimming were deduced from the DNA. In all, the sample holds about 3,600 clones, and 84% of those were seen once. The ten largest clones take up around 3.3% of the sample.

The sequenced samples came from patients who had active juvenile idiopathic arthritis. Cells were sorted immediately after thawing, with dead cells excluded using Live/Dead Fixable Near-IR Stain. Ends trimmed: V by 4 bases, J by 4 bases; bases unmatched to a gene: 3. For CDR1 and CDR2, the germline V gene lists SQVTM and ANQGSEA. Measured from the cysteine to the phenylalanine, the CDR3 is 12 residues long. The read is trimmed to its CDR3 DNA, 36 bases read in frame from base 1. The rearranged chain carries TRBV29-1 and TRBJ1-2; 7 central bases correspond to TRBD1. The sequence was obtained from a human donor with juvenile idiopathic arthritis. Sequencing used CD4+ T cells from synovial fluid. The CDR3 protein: CSVAEGAYGYTF. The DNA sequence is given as TGCAGCGTTGCGGAGGGGGCCTATGGCTACACCTTC. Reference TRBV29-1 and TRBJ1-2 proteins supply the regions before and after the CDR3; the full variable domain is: SAVISQKPSRDICQRGTSLTIQCQVDSQVTMMFWYRQQPGQSLTLIATANQGSEATYESGFVIDKFPISRPNLTFSTLTVSNMSPEDSSIYLCSVAEGAYGYTFGSGTRLTVV.